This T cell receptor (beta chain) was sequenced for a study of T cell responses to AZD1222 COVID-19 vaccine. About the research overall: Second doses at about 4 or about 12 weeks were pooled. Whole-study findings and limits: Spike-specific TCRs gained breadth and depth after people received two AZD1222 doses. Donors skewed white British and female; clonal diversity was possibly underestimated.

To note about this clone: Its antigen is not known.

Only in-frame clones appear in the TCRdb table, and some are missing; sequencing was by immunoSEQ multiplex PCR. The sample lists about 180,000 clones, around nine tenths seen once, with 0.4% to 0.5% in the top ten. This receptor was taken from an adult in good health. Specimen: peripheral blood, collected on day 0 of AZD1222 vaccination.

In nucleotides, the CDR3 is TGTGCCAGCAGTGATAACCCTCCGCGACAGGAAGGCTACGAGCAGTACTTC. Translating it yields CASSDNPPRQEGYEQYF. The V and J genes are TRBV25-1 and TRBJ2-7; TRBD1 might be the D (6 bases). Germline V lookup: CDR1 MGHDK, CDR2 SYGVNS. The V and J ends lost 3 bases and 3 bases respectively, with 21 bases between them. The CDR3 has 17 residues.